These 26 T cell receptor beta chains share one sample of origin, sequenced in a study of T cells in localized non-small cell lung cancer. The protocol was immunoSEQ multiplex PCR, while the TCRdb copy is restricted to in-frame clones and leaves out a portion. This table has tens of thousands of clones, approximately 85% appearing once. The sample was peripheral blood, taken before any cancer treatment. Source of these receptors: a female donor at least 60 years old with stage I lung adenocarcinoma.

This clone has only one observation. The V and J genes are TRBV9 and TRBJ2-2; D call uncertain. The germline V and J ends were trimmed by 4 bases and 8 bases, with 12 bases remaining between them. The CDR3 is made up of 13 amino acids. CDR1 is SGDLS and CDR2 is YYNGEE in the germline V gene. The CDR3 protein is CASSFSGLGELFF. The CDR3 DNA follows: TGTGCCAGCAGCTTCTCGGGCTTAGGGGAGCTGTTTTTT.

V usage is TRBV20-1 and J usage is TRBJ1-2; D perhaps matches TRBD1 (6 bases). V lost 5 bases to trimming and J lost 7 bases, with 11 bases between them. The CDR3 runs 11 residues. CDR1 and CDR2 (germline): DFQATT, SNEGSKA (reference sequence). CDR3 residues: CSAPGDGGYTF. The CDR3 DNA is TGCAGTGCTCCAGGGGACGGTGGCTACACCTTC.

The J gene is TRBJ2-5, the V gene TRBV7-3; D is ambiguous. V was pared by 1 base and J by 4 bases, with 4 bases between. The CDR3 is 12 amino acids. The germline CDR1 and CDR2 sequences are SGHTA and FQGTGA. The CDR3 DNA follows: TGTGCCAGCAGCTTAAAAGGAGAGACCCAGTACTTC. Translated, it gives CASSLKGETQYF.

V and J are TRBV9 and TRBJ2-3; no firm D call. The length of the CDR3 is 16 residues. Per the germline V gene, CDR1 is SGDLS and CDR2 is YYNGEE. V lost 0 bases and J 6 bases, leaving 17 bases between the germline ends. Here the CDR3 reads CASSVGRPDRADTQYF. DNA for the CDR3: TGTGCCAGCAGCGTAGGACGACCTGACCGCGCCGATACGCAGTATTTT.

The CDR3: CASSGGTGNYGYTF. The CDR3 DNA reads TGCGCCAGCAGCGGCGGGACAGGGAACTATGGCTACACCTTC. The chain recombines TRBV5-1 with TRBJ1-2; 9 nucleotides match TRBD1. Trimming removed 4 bases from V and 2 bases from J; junction bases left unmatched: 3. The length of the CDR3 is 14 residues. In germline, CDR1 is SGHRS, CDR2 YFSETQ. Filled out from reference TRBV5-1 and TRBJ1-2, the complete variable domain reads KAGVTQTPRYLIKTRGQQVTLSCSPISGHRSVSWYQQTPGQGLQFLFEYFSETQRNKGNFPGRFSGRQFSNSRSEMNVSTLELGDSALYLCASSGGTGNYGYTFGSGTRLTVV.

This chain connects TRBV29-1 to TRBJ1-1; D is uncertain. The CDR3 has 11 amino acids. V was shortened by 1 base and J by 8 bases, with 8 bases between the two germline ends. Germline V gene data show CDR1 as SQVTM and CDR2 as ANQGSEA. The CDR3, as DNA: TGCAGCGTTGAAGTTAAAAAAGAAGCTTTCTTT. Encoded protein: CSVEVKKEAFF.

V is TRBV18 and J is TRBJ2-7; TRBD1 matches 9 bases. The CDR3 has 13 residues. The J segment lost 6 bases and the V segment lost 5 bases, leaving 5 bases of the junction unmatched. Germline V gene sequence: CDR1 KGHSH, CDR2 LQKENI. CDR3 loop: CASSIGQGSEQYF. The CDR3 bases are TGTGCCAGCTCAATTGGACAGGGGAGCGAGCAGTACTTC.

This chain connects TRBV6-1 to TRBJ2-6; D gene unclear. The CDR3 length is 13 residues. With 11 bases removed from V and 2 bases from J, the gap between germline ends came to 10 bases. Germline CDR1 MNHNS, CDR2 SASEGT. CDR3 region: CAGVVTGANVLTF. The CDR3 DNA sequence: TGTGCCGGCGTGGTGACTGGGGCCAACGTCCTGACTTTC.

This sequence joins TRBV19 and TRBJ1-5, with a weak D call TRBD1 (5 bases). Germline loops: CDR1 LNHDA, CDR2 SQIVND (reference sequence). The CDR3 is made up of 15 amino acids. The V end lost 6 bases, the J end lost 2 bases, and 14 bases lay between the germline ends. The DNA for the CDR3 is TGTGCCAGTAGGGATGGGGCAGTTGGCAATCAGCCCCAGCATTTT. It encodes CASRDGAVGNQPQHF.

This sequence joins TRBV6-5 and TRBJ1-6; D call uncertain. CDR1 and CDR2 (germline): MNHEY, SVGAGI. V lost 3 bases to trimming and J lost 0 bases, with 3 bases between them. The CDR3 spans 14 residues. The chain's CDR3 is CASSYSSYNSPLHF. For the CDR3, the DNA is TGTGCCAGCAGTTATAGCTCCTATAATTCACCCCTCCACTTT.

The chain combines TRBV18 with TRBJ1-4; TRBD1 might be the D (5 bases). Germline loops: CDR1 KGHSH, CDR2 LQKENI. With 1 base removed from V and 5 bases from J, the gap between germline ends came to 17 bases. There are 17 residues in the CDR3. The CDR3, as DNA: TGTGCCAGCTCACCACGGGGCATACAGAACTCAAATGAAAAACTGTTTTTT. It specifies CASSPRGIQNSNEKLFF.

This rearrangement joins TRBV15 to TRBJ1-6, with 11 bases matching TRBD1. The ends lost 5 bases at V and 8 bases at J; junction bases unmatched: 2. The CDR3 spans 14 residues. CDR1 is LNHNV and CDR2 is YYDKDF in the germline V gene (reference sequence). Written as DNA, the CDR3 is TGTGCCACCAGCCCGGGACAGGGGGATTCACCCCTCCACTTT. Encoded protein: CATSPGQGDSPLHF.

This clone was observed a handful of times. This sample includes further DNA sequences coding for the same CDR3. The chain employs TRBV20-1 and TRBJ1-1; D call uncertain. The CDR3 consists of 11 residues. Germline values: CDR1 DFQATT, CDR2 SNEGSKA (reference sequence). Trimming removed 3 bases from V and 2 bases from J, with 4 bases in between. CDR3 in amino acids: CSASSNTEAFF. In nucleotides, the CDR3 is TGCAGTGCTAGTAGTAACACTGAAGCTTTCTTT.

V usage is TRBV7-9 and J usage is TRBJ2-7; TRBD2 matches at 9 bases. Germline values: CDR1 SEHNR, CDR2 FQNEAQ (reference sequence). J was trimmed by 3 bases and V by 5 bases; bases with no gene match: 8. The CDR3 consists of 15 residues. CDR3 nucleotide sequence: TGTGCCAGCAGCCGAGATCGGACTAGCGTCTACGAGCAGTACTTC. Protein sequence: CASSRDRTSVYEQYF.

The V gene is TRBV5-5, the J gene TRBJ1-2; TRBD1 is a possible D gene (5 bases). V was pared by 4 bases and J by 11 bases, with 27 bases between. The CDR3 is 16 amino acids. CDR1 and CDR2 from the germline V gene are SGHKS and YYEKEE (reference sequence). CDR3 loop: CASSRVLIRGYVGYTF. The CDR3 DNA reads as TGTGCCAGCAGCCGAGTACTAATTCGGGGGTATGTGGGGTACACCTTC.

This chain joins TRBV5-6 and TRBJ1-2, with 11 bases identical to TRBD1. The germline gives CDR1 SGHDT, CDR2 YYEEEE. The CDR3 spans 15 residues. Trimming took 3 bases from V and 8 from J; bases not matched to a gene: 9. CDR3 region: CASSSRDRGLSGYTF. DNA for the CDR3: TGTGCCAGCAGCTCTCGGGACAGGGGGTTGTCGGGCTACACCTTC.

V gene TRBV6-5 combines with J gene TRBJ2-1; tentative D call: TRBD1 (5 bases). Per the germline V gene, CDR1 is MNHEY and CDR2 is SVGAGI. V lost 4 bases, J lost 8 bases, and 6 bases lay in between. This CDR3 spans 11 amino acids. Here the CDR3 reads CASSLQDEQFF. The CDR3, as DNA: TGTGCCAGCAGTTTACAGGATGAGCAGTTCTTC.

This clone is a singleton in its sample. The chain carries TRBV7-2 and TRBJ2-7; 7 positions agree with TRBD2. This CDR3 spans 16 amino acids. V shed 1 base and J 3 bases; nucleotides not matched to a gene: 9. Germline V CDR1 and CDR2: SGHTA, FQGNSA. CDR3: CASSLGAGEGLYEQYF. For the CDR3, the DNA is TGTGCCAGCAGCTTAGGGGCCGGGGAGGGCCTCTACGAGCAGTACTTC.

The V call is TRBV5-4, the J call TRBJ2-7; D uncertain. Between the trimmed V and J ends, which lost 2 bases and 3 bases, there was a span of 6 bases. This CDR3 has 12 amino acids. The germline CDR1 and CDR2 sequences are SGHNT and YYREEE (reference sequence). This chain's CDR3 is CASSLDIYEQYF. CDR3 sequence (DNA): TGTGCCAGCAGCTTAGACATCTACGAGCAGTACTTC.

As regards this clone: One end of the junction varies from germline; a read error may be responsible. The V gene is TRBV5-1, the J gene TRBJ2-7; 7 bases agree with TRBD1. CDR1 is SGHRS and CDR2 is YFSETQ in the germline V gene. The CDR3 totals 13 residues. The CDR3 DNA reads TGCGCCAGCAGCAGGGACAGTCCCTACGAGCGGTACTTC. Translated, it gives CASSRDSPYERYF.

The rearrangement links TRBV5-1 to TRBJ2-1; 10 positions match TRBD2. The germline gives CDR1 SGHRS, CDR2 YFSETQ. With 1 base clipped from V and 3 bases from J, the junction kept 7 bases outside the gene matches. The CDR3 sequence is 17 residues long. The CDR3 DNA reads TGCGCCAGCAGCTTGACCCCGTCTAGCGGGAGCTACAATGAGCAGTTCTTC. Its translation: CASSLTPSSGSYNEQFF.

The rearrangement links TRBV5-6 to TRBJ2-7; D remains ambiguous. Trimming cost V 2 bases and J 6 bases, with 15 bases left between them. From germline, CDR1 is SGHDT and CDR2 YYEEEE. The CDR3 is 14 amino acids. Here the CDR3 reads CASSFLRSLREQYF. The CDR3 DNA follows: TGTGCCAGCAGCTTCCTCCGGAGTTTACGCGAGCAGTACTTC.

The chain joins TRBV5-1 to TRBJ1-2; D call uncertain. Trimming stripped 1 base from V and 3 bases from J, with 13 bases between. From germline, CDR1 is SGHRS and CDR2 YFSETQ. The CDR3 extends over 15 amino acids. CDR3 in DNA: TGCGCCAGCAGCTTGCTCGGGAATACGGACTATGGCTACACCTTC. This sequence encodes CASSLLGNTDYGYTF.

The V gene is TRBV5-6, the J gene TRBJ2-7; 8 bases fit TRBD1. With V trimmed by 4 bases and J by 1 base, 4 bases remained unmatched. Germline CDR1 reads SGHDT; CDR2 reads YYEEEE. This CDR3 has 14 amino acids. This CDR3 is CASSAGQGSYEQYF. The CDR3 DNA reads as TGTGCCAGCAGCGCCGGACAGGGTTCCTACGAGCAGTACTTC.

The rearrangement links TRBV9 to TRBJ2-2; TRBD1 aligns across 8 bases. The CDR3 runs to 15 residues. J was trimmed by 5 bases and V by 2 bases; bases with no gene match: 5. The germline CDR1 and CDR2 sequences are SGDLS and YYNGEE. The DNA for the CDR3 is TGTGCCAGCAGCGTTGGCAGGGGGCGAACCGGGGAGCTGTTTTTT. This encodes CASSVGRGRTGELFF.

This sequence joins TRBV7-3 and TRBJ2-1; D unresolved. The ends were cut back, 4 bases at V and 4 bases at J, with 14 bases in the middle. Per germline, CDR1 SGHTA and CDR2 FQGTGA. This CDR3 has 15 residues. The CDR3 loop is CASSSLPAEYNEQFF. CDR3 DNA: TGTGCCAGCAGCTCCCTCCCCGCGGAATACAATGAGCAGTTCTTC.